The T cell receptor beta chain under discussion was sequenced for a study of human T cells and chemical hapten exposure. This clonotype showed up many times. Its antigen is undetermined. It was the library that attached unique molecular identifiers to individual cDNA molecules. Each CDR3 protein gets one entry after TCRdb re-called the RACE reads with MiXCR. This sample has some 39,000 distinct CDR3 sequences, with approximately 7.6% found just once. Study-wide results and caveats: Correlating positively with patch test score were the PT1 expanded TCR counts. With DPC sensitization, TCRs exceeding 1 in 1000 frequency showed no change. It should be noted that donors had alopecia, so their immune response may differ from healthy people's.

Time point: pre-sensitization, week 0. The treatment: therapeutic diphenylcyclopropenone sensitization with weekly scalp DPC. The source was whole blood, collected in connection with sensitization to the hapten diphenylcyclopropenone (DPC). This clonotype originated in a woman in her forties or fifties with alopecia areata. Some clones in this sample may be carry-over from other donors' samples.

This CDR3 is CSVTGQGDTEAFF. The CDR3 DNA is TGCAGCGTGACGGGACAGGGAGACACTGAAGCTTTCTTT. The chain links TRBV29-1 to TRBJ1-1; 9 bases are a match to TRBD1. Germline trimming cut 6 bases from V and 3 bases from J; bases unmatched to any gene: 5. This CDR3 has 13 amino acids. Germline V gene sequence: CDR1 SQVTM, CDR2 ANQGSEA.